This T cell receptor (beta chain) was profiled in a study of a mutant IDH1 vaccine in newly diagnosed glioma. Study-level information: Previous care, which was radiotherapy, temozolomide, or both, most often involved both. It was at week 35 that visit V12 occurred, and at week 47 that visit V13 did.

Details on this clone: Its antigen remains unidentified.

The time point here: week 35, safety follow-up. Doses comprised 300 ug of mutant IDH1 20-mer peptide each, plus topical imiquimod. The donors had new WHO grade 3 or 4 astrocytomas; these were IDH1-mutant and ATRX-lost. Study findings and constraints: Among top peripheral T cell clonotypes, changes seemed unrelated to pseudoprogression.

This CDR3 contains 14 residues. V was pared by 1 base and J by 5 bases, with 11 bases between. CDR1 and CDR2 (germline): SEHNR, FQNEAQ (reference sequence). The protocol was immunoSEQ multiplex PCR, while the TCRdb copy is restricted to in-frame clones and leaves out a portion. The sample shows some 42,000 clones, 75% to 85% of them seen only once. This sequence originates from a woman aged 50 to 65 with glioma. This rearrangement joins TRBV7-9 to TRBJ2-5; no reliable D call. The sample here was PBMCs, taken from a glioma patient whose treatment included an IDH1 peptide vaccine. CDR3 nucleotides: TGTGCCAGCAGCTTAGTGGGGTCGGCGGAGACCCAGTACTTC. This translates into CASSLVGSAETQYF. Variable domain in full (rest from reference TRBV7-9 and TRBJ2-5): DTGVSQNPRHKITKRGQNVTFRCDPISEHNRLYWYRQTLGQGPEFLTYFQNEAQLEKSRLLSDRFSAERPKGSFSTLEIQRTEQGDSAMYLCASSLVGSAETQYFGPGTRLLVL.